These 24 T cell receptor beta chains were all obtained from the same sample, sequenced in a study of cytomegalovirus exposure and HLA in healthy donors. PCR employed 60 Vbeta and 13 Jbeta primers. Using immunoSEQ multiplex PCR, the repertoire was profiled, and TCRdb retains in-frame clones only, with some absent. This table has around 130,000 clones, roughly 80% appearing once. What was sequenced was PBMCs. The receptors were sampled from a middle-aged woman in good health and CMV-seronegative.

The rearrangement joins TRBV7-9 to TRBJ1-4; no clear D. This CDR3 region has 16 residues. The V end was cut by 4 bases, the J end by 3 bases, with 15 bases between. CDR1 is SEHNR, CDR2 FQNEAQ, per germline (reference sequence). The CDR3 loop is CASSSHAAGANEKLFF. DNA of the CDR3: TGTGCCAGCAGCTCCCATGCTGCTGGAGCTAATGAAAAACTGTTTTTT.

The chain employs TRBV19 and TRBJ2-2; weak D call: TRBD2 (6 bases). V was cut by 5 bases and J by 6 bases, with 13 bases left in between. From germline, CDR1 is LNHDA and CDR2 SQIVND (reference sequence). The CDR3 has 14 amino acids. The CDR3 DNA sequence: TGTGCCAGTAGTGTACTTGCGGGGCCCGGGGAGCTGTTTTTT. Its protein is CASSVLAGPGELFF.

The chain has TRBV29-1 and TRBJ2-3; D might be TRBD2 (5 bases). The CDR3 has 14 residues. Germline CDR1 and CDR2: SQVTM and ANQGSEA. V shed 3 bases and J shed 2 bases, with 12 bases lying between them. CDR3 region: CSVDGLAYTDTQYF. CDR3 in DNA: TGCAGCGTTGATGGTCTAGCCTACACAGATACGCAGTATTTT.

This clone was counted only a few times. This rearrangement joins TRBV6-1 to TRBJ1-5, with D possibly TRBD1 on 6 matching bases. V lost 3 bases and J lost 2, with 11 bases in between. Germline V gene lookup returns CDR1 MNHNS and CDR2 SASEGT. This CDR3 region has 15 residues. The CDR3 bases are TGTGCCAGCAGTGATTGGGCAGGGGGCAATCAGCCCCAGCATTTT. Encoded protein: CASSDWAGGNQPQHF.

The V and J genes are TRBV5-1 and TRBJ1-5; D gene uncertain. This CDR3 is 11 amino acids long. V dropped 4 bases and J dropped 8 bases, with 7 bases sitting between them. Germline assignment: CDR1 SGHRS and CDR2 YFSETQ. The CDR3 spells CASSGPEPQHF. The DNA for the CDR3 is TGCGCCAGCAGCGGGCCGGAGCCCCAGCATTTT.

The table lists this clone with a few counts. The chain couples TRBV6-1 to TRBJ1-3; D remains ambiguous. Germline values: CDR1 MNHNS, CDR2 SASEGT. V was shortened by 4 bases and J by 0 bases, with 10 bases between the two germline ends. The CDR3 contains 15 residues. CDR3 amino acids: CASSVRRSSGNTIYF. DNA of the CDR3: TGTGCCAGCAGTGTTAGGCGGAGCTCTGGAAACACCATATATTTT.

The chain employs TRBV6-6 and TRBJ2-2; 8 bases agree with TRBD1. The V and J ends lost 6 bases and 6 bases, in that order; junction bases with no gene match: 12. Germline assignment: CDR1 MNHNY and CDR2 SVGAGI (reference sequence). This CDR3 is built from 16 residues. The CDR3 nucleotides read TGTGCCAGCAGCAAAACGCTTAACAGGGGGGCCGGGGAGCTGTTTTTT. It yields the protein CASSKTLNRGAGELFF.

V usage is TRBV7-2 and J usage is TRBJ2-2; D remains ambiguous. This CDR3 has 14 residues. V lost 0 bases and J 5 bases, leaving 7 bases between the germline ends. The germline V gene encodes CDR1 SGHTA and CDR2 FQGNSA. The CDR3 is CASSLAHMTGELFF. Written as DNA, the CDR3 is TGTGCCAGCAGCTTAGCCCACATGACCGGGGAGCTGTTTTTT.

This clone appeared once. V gene TRBV7-2 combines with J gene TRBJ1-1; D is unclear. This CDR3 has 14 residues. Trimming left V 1 base short and J 8 bases short, with 14 bases between. Germline V CDR1 and CDR2: SGHTA, FQGNSA. Written as DNA, the CDR3 is TGTGCCAGCAGCTTAGGGGGTGTGGAGGGCGAAGCTTTCTTT. Translating it yields CASSLGGVEGEAFF.

CDR3 sequence (DNA): TGTGCCAGCAGTCCTCGGGGGGGCATCTACAATGAGCAGTTCTTC. This sequence encodes CASSPRGGIYNEQFF. V is TRBV27 and J is TRBJ2-1; 8 bases fit TRBD2. The CDR3 runs to 15 residues. The germline V gene encodes CDR1 MNHEY and CDR2 SMNVEV (reference sequence). Trimming at V came to 5 bases and at J to 3 bases, leaving 6 bases not matched to a gene.

This rearrangement joins TRBV2 to TRBJ2-7; 8 bases match TRBD1. Per germline, CDR1 SNHLY and CDR2 FYNNEI. The CDR3 length is 14 residues. V trimming: 1 base; J trimming: 7 bases; junction bases outside the gene matches: 6. The CDR3 protein is CASSEGDRLGEQYF. The CDR3 nucleotides are TGTGCCAGCAGTGAAGGGGACAGGCTAGGGGAGCAGTACTTC.

The chain is built from TRBV7-9 and TRBJ1-1, with D maybe TRBD1 (5 bases). Looked up from germline, CDR1 is SEHNR and CDR2 is FQNEAQ (reference sequence). The CDR3 contains 15 residues. The V gene lost 6 bases and the J gene lost 6 bases, with 20 bases spanning the gap. As DNA, the CDR3 is TGTGCCAGCAGTGCACAGGACCTAATAACTTCTGAAGCTTTCTTT. Translation gives CASSAQDLITSEAFF.

The rearrangement joins TRBV4-1 to TRBJ2-5; the D gene is possibly TRBD1 (6 bases). Germline assignment: CDR1 MGHRA and CDR2 YSYEKL. The CDR3 sequence is 15 residues long. Deletions cut 6 bases from V and 0 bases from J, with 14 bases between. CDR3 sequence reads: CASRSVGQNQETQYF. The CDR3, as DNA: TGCGCCAGCAGATCTGTCGGACAGAACCAAGAGACCCAGTACTTC.

The chain carries TRBV28 and TRBJ1-1, with D possibly matching TRBD1 (5 bases). V lost 7 bases and J 5 bases, leaving 11 bases between the germline ends. The CDR3 contains 12 residues. Per germline, CDR1 MDHEN and CDR2 SYDVKM. The CDR3 DNA reads as TGTGCCAGCAAGGTACAGGCGACTGAAGCTTTCTTT. Its protein is CASKVQATEAFF. Using reference TRBV28 and TRBJ1-1 for the parts outside the CDR3, the full variable domain is DVKVTQSSRYLVKRTGEKVFLECVQDMDHENMFWYRQDPGLGLRLIYFSYDVKMKEKGDIPEGYSVSREKKERFSLILESASTNQTSMYLCASKVQATEAFFGQGTRLTVV.

The chain has TRBV5-4 and TRBJ2-3; 8 bases agree with TRBD2. After removal of 4 bases from V and 4 bases from J, the junction contained 8 bases not matched to a gene. Germline CDR1 is SGHNT and CDR2 is YYREEE (reference sequence). The CDR3 has 15 amino acids. The CDR3 region has the DNA TGTGCCAGCAGCCTGGGAGCGGGGGAGGCAGATACGCAGTATTTT. It encodes CASSLGAGEADTQYF.

This chain joins TRBV15 and TRBJ2-6; tentative D call: TRBD2 (5 bases). This CDR3 contains 17 residues. The germline V and J ends were trimmed by 6 bases and 0 bases, with 15 bases remaining between them. Germline V gene sequence: CDR1 LNHNV, CDR2 YYDKDF (reference sequence). The DNA for the CDR3 is TGTGCCACCAGTTCGCCCGGGATCTTCTCTGGGGCCAACGTCCTGACTTTC. Translated, it gives CATSSPGIFSGANVLTF.

This clone was counted a single time. This rearrangement joins TRBV28 to TRBJ1-5, with D possibly matching TRBD1 (5 bases). Germline V gene sequence: CDR1 MDHEN, CDR2 SYDVKM. CDR3 length equals 16 residues. The ends were cut back, 6 bases at V and 0 bases at J, with 15 bases in the middle. CDR3: CASSRGGEVSNQPQHF. CDR3 nucleotide sequence: TGTGCCAGCAGCCGTGGAGGGGAAGTTAGCAATCAGCCCCAGCATTTT.

The chain is built from TRBV28 and TRBJ1-2; D might be TRBD1 (6 bases). V lost 2 bases and J lost 5, with 15 bases in between. The germline gives CDR1 MDHEN, CDR2 SYDVKM. CDR3 length equals 15 residues. The CDR3 reads CASSLPEGVAYGYTF. In DNA, the CDR3 is TGTGCCAGCAGTTTACCCGAGGGGGTAGCATATGGCTACACCTTC.

The CDR3 region has the DNA TGTGCCTCCAAGGGCGGGGGCCCAACAATCACCGGGGAGCTGTTTTTT. Translation gives CASKGGGPTITGELFF. The chain carries TRBV10-3 and TRBJ2-2; perhaps TRBD2 as D (7 bases). Germline V CDR1 and CDR2: ENHRY, SYGVKD. The CDR3 extends over 16 amino acids. The V and J ends lost 11 bases and 4 bases respectively, with 23 bases between them.

The chain uses TRBV6-5 and TRBJ2-1, with 11 bases that match TRBD1. V was clipped by 6 bases and J by 2 bases; unmatched bases: 3. The CDR3 extends over 15 amino acids. The V gene's germline CDR1 is MNHEY and CDR2 SVGAGI. DNA of the CDR3: TGTGCCAGCAGACGGGGACAGGGGGCCTACAATGAGCAGTTCTTC. This sequence encodes CASRRGQGAYNEQFF.

CDR3 sequence reads: CASSQDAGAASNEQFF. The CDR3 DNA is TGTGCCAGCAGCCAAGATGCGGGAGCAGCCTCCAATGAGCAGTTCTTC. The rearrangement joins TRBV4-2 to TRBJ2-1; the match to TRBD2 covers 7 bases. The J segment lost 6 bases and the V segment lost 0 bases, leaving 8 bases of the junction unmatched. Germline V gene data show CDR1 as LGHNA and CDR2 as YNFKEQ. The CDR3 has 16 amino acids.

This chain links TRBV6-1 with TRBJ1-5; 8 bases agree with TRBD1. J was trimmed by 6 bases and V by 8 bases; bases with no gene match: 6. CDR3 size: 13 residues. Germline V gene sequence: CDR1 MNHNS, CDR2 SASEGT. DNA of the CDR3: TGTGCCAGCTGCGACAGGGGTTTTCAGCCCCAGCATTTT. Its protein product is CASCDRGFQPQHF.

This rearrangement joins TRBV28 to TRBJ1-6; 7 bases map to TRBD1. This CDR3 has 16 residues. CDR1 is MDHEN and CDR2 is SYDVKM in the germline V gene. Germline trimming cut 7 bases from V and 9 bases from J; bases unmatched to any gene: 15. CDR3 nucleotide sequence: TGTGCCAGCATCGAGACAGGGACGGTCCCCTTTTCACCCCTCCACTTT. Residues: CASIETGTVPFSPLHF.

The sample holds one count of this clone. The rearrangement uses TRBV4-1 and TRBJ1-6, with D possibly being TRBD1 (6 bases). V dropped 10 bases and J dropped 6 bases, with 16 bases sitting between them. Germline CDR1 reads MGHRA; CDR2 reads YSYEKL. This CDR3 has 14 amino acids. CDR3 sequence (DNA): TGCGCCACCGCTAGTATGGGGGCTAATTCACCCCTCCACTTT. This sequence encodes CATASMGANSPLHF.